The T cell receptor (beta chain) described here comes from a study of graft-versus-host responses after intestinal transplantation (dated by TCRdb to the early 2020s). Some background on the complete study: Recipients received multivisceral, liver-intestinal, or isolated intestinal transplants. Donor T cell macrochimerism was defined as a peak of at least 4% donor T cells among recipient peripheral blood mononuclear cells. Bulk TCR-beta CDR3 sequencing was used to track graft-versus-host and host-versus-graft alloreactive T cell clones in the graft, circulation and bone marrow after intestinal transplantation. Anti-thymocyte globulin induction was given to all recipients, followed by maintenance tacrolimus and steroids for approximately three years. Of the 20 to 25 intestinal transplant recipients enrolled in the cohort, one of whom was a retransplant, 3 patients without pretransplant specimens were excluded. To identify alloreactive clones, pre-transplant mixed lymphocyte reaction products were sequenced and then compared with unstimulated pre-transplant donor and recipient T cells. Rather than being sequenced by the commercial service, samples from a few later patients were sequenced in-house on an Illumina MiSeq and processed with MiXCR. Findings and caveats that apply to the study as a whole: In patients with donor T cell macrochimerism, the allografts had high GvH to HvG T cell clonal ratios. Peak levels of circulating GvH clones were associated with declines in HvG clones early after transplant. Conclusions were limited by the relatively low number and heterogeneity of intestinal transplant patients. GvH clones were detected in recipient bone marrow, and some of these GvH clones were observed earlier in ileal mucosa or blood, consistent with an intestinal mucosal origin.

The protocol used for the library was the immunoSEQ multiplex PCR assay. In most patients, genomic DNA was isolated using the Qiagen DNeasy Blood and Tissue Kit and sent frozen to Adaptive Biotechnologies for TCR sequencing. For most patients, genomic DNA was subjected to high-throughput TCR-beta CDR3 sequencing by Adaptive Biotechnologies. In the authors' own workflow: TCR sequencing data for 15 to 20 patients were retrieved from Adaptive's ImmunoSEQ software; three other patients were processed with MiXCR and VDJtools. To correct CD4 versus CD8 sorting errors, any sequence found in both subsets at a frequency ratio below 5:1 was removed. CDR3 nucleotide sequences shared between donor and recipient were removed because the origin of such sequences could not be assigned. To be classed as alloreactive, a clone needed at least 2-fold expansion over unstimulated cells and a minimum CFSE-low frequency of 0.002% (template counts) or 0.001% (read counts). Mappable clones were those detected in sequenced pre-transplant spleen, lymph node, or MLR CFSE-low populations of the donor or recipient. Cumulative frequency of alloreactive clones was calculated as a percentage of all sequences weighted by copy number. The table comes from immuneACCESS by way of TCRdb, which keeps in-frame sequences with V and J called. Part of the clones is missing from these tables; in studies checked, under half for an unresolved V gene and the rest for unknown reasons. The V and J calls and clone size come from that table; D and trimming were worked out from the DNA. This sample is represented by around 120,000 clones; over 85% of them were singletons. Around 0.12% of the sample is in the top ten clones.

Comment on this clone: Its binding antigen is unknown. No clone much larger than this one lies a single base away; base qualities are absent.

V lost 0 bases and J lost 3 bases; the stretch between them is 14 bases long. The germline V gene sets CDR1 to KGHSH and CDR2 to LQKENI. There are 16 amino acids in the CDR3, from cysteine to phenylalanine inclusive. Left in the record is the CDR3 DNA by itself, 48 bases read in frame from the first base. The time point label, as the study defines it: cells obtained before transplantation from donor or recipient. CD3+CD4+ and CD3+CD8+ populations were FACS-sorted from unstimulated pre-transplant donor and recipient cells taken from spleen or lymph nodes. The sequence came from a human donor who received an intestinal transplant. The sequence is built from TRBV18 and TRBJ1-2; D gene: possibly TRBD1, on 6 matching bases. This specimen consisted of unstimulated CD4+ T cells sorted from spleen or lymph node cells, obtained before intestinal transplant. The CDR3 region: CASSPPGTQLYYGYTF. The bases read TGTGCCAGCTCACCACCCGGGACACAACTATACTATGGCTACACCTTC.